This is a list of T cell receptor beta chains from one sample in a study of CD8+ T cells in alopecia areata. Assay used: immunoSEQ multiplex PCR; TCRdb lists only in-frame clones, some missing. The profile covers 150,000 or so clones, with 87% appearing a single time and over 13% taken by the ten largest. Sample: CD8+ T cells sorted from blood, taken at week 0. The source of these receptors is a human donor with alopecia areata. Each CDR3 is given with its conserved first and last residue. The D gene is left open where the match is weak. For some rows the clone size is stated as once, few or many, or as a class when expanded; others skip it.

TRBV4-1	.	.	TRBJ2-7	TGCGCCAGCAGCCAAGAAAGTGGTGCTGAGGAGCAGTACTTC	CASSQESGAEEQYF
TRBV30	.	.	TRBJ1-1	TGTGCCTGGAGTGTACCATCACAAGCACTTCTGAACACTGAAGCTTTCTTT	CAWSVPSQALLNTEAFF
TRBV29-1	.	.	TRBJ2-7	TGCAGCGTTCTGACAGGTAGCTCCTACGAGCAGTACTTC	CSVLTGSSYEQYF
TRBV7-9	TRBD1	.	TRBJ2-3	TGTGCCAGCAACCCGGGACAGGGGGCAGATACGCAGTATTTT	CASNPGQGADTQYF
TRBV5-6	.	.	TRBJ1-2	TGTGCCAGCAGCTTGACAGAGTTCTATGGCTACACCTTC	CASSLTEFYGYTF
TRBV19	TRBD2	.	TRBJ2-1	TGTGCCAGTAGTGACTCCACAGGTAGCGGGGGGGCACTCCCCTCCAATGAGCAGTTCTTC	CASSDSTGSGGALPSNEQFF
TRBV5-1	TRBD2	.	TRBJ2-3	TGCGCCAGCAGCCCAGAAGGACTAGCGGGGGCGCCCACAGATACGCAGTATTTT	CASSPEGLAGAPTDTQYF
TRBV4-1	.	once	TRBJ1-1	TGCGCCAGCAGCCAAAGCCGGGCGGGGAACACTGAAGCTTTCTTT	CASSQSRAGNTEAFF
TRBV29-1	.	.	TRBJ2-2	TGCAGCGCAATGGCGAACACCGGGGAGCTGTTTTTT	CSAMANTGELFF
TRBV19	.	.	TRBJ1-5	TGTGCCAGTAGTATCTGGGCAGGAGATCAGCCCCAGCATTTT	CASSIWAGDQPQHF
TRBV25-1	.	.	TRBJ1-1	TGTGCCAGCAGTGACGGCGGAAACACTGAAGCTTTCTTT	CASSDGGNTEAFF
TRBV4-1	.	.	TRBJ2-7	TGCGCCAGCAGCCAAGTCGAAGTACCCGAGCAGTACTTC	CASSQVEVPEQYF
TRBV27	.	.	TRBJ2-3	TGTGCCAGCAGCCTAGGGGAAGTAAGCACAGATACGCAGTATTTT	CASSLGEVSTDTQYF
TRBV15	TRBD2	once	TRBJ2-7	TGTGCCACCAGCACCATCCGGGACCGCGGGGGCGAGCAGTACTTC	CATSTIRDRGGEQYF
TRBV7-8	TRBD1	.	TRBJ1-1	TGTGCCAGCAGCTTATTCGGACAGGGTGAAGCTTTCTTT	CASSLFGQGEAFF
TRBV29-1	.	.	TRBJ2-7	TGCAGCGTTGGAGGGGTTGAGGACTCCTACGAGCAGTACTTC	CSVGGVEDSYEQYF
TRBV7-9	.	.	TRBJ2-7	TGTGCCAGCAGCTTATTTGGGTCCGAGCAGTACTTC	CASSLFGSEQYF
TRBV6-6	TRBD1	few	TRBJ2-7	TGTGCCAGCAGTTACTCTACGGAGACAGGGAAGGACGAGCAGTACTTC	CASSYSTETGKDEQYF
TRBV7-9	.	.	TRBJ2-1	TGTGCCAGCATTAAACAGAAGGGCAATGAGCAGTTCTTC	CASIKQKGNEQFF
TRBV27	.	.	TRBJ2-7	TGTGCCAGCAGTTTAGGCCACGAGCAGTACTTC	CASSLGHEQYF
TRBV27	.	.	TRBJ2-3	TGTGCCAGCGCCGTGGAGTGGGGCACAGATACGCAGTATTTT	CASAVEWGTDTQYF
TRBV29-1	.	.	TRBJ2-2	TGCAGCGTTGTGGTAGGGAATACGAACACCGGGGAGCTGTTTTTT	CSVVVGNTNTGELFF
TRBV9	.	.	TRBJ1-2	TGTGCCAGCAGGGCCCTACTTGGCTACACCTTC	CASRALLGYTF
TRBV4-1	.	once	TRBJ1-2	TGCGCCAGCAGCCAAGTAGCGGGTTCCAACTATGGCTACACCTTC	CASSQVAGSNYGYTF
TRBV29-1	TRBD1	few	TRBJ1-5	TGCAGCGTTGAAACGGGAGGGGGCGAGCCCCAGCATTTT	CSVETGGGEPQHF
TRBV6-1	.	.	TRBJ1-4	TGTGCCACGGAAAAACTGTTTTTT	CATEKLFF
TRBV7-2	TRBD2	.	TRBJ2-3	TGTGCCAGCAGCTTTAGCGGGGATGTCACAGATACGCAGTATTTT	CASSFSGDVTDTQYF
TRBV5-1	.	.	TRBJ1-4	TGCGCCAGCAAGAGTGGGCAGGGAGGCGAAAAACTGTTTTTT	CASKSGQGGEKLFF
TRBV7-8	TRBD1	.	TRBJ2-7	TGTGCCAGCAGCAATCCTTACCGGGACAGCATCTCTTACGAGCAGTACTTC	CASSNPYRDSISYEQYF
TRBV7-8	.	.	TRBJ1-1	TGTGCCAGCAGCCTACGAGCTTCGGGCCTTAACACTGAAGCTTTCTTT	CASSLRASGLNTEAFF
TRBV6-5	TRBD2	.	TRBJ2-4	TGTGCCAGCAAATCGGTATCCGGGGAGGGCATTCAGTACTTC	CASKSVSGEGIQYF
TRBV7-9	.	.	TRBJ1-1	TGTGCCAGCAGCCCGAGGGTGGACACTGAAGCTTTCTTT	CASSPRVDTEAFF
TRBV25-1	.	once	TRBJ1-1	TGTGCCAGCAGTGATTCCCCGACCGACAGGTACAACACTGAAGCTTTCTTT	CASSDSPTDRYNTEAFF
TRBV4-1	TRBD1	.	TRBJ2-1	TGCGCCAGCAGCCAAGATCAGGGGGCAGGTGGGAATGAGCAGTTCTTC	CASSQDQGAGGNEQFF
TRBV5-1	.	.	TRBJ2-1	TGCGCCAGCAGTCCTTGGGGTGATGAGCAGTTCTTC	CASSPWGDEQFF
TRBV29-1	.	few	TRBJ2-1	TGCAGCGTCCACCTAAGAGATGAGCAGTTCTTC	CSVHLRDEQFF
TRBV27	TRBD1	.	TRBJ2-1	TGTGCCAGTTTAACCGGGACAGGGCCGTTCGATGAGCAGTTCTTC	CASLTGTGPFDEQFF
TRBV7-9	.	.	TRBJ2-7	TGTGCCAGCAGCTTAGACGGAAGCTCCTACGAGCAGTACTTC	CASSLDGSSYEQYF
TRBV27	TRBD2	.	TRBJ2-1	TGTGCCAGCAGTCAACTAGCGGGAGATGAGCAGTTCTTC	CASSQLAGDEQFF
TRBV19	.	.	TRBJ1-5	TGTGCCAGTAGCTGGACGGGTCTGGGTCAGCCCCAGCATTTT	CASSWTGLGQPQHF
TRBV7-9	TRBD1	.	TRBJ1-6	TGTGCCAGCACCCACTTTGACAGGGGAAATTCACCCCTCCACTTT	CASTHFDRGNSPLHF
TRBV27	.	.	TRBJ2-1	TGTGCCAGCAGTCTGCAACTAGATAATGAGCAGTTCTTC	CASSLQLDNEQFF
TRBV5-4	TRBD1	.	TRBJ2-1	TGTGCCAGCAGCCCCCGGGGACAGGCCTACAATGAGCAGTTCTTC	CASSPRGQAYNEQFF
TRBV5-4	.	once	TRBJ1-4	TGTGCCAGCAGCTTGGCCCCGGCAGGGAGTAATGAAAAACTGTTTTTT	CASSLAPAGSNEKLFF
TRBV6-5	TRBD1	.	TRBJ1-2	TGTGCCAGCAGTTACCCCGGACAGGACTACACCTTC	CASSYPGQDYTF
TRBV9	.	.	TRBJ2-1	TGTGCCAGCAGCGTAGAGGGGACATACTCCTACAATGAGCAGTTCTTC	CASSVEGTYSYNEQFF
TRBV4-1	TRBD1	.	TRBJ1-1	TGCGCCAGCAGCCAAGATCCCGACAGGGGTCTGAACACTGAAGCTTTCTTT	CASSQDPDRGLNTEAFF
TRBV19	TRBD1	.	TRBJ1-2	TGTGCCAGTAGTATAGATCCCATGGGCGCAGGGGGCGTCTACCCCTATGGCTACACCTTC	CASSIDPMGAGGVYPYGYTF
TRBV2	.	.	TRBJ1-4	TGTGCCAGCAACGGAGAGGCAGGGGTTTGGGAAAAACTGTTTTTT	CASNGEAGVWEKLFF
TRBV7-6	TRBD2	.	TRBJ2-7	TGTGCCAGCAGCTTAGCCCCTAGCGGGTTCGAGGAGCAGTACTTC	CASSLAPSGFEEQYF
TRBV6-1	.	few	TRBJ1-2	TGTGCCAGCAGTGAATGGAGGGGTTCGATGGGTGGCTACACCTTC	CASSEWRGSMGGYTF
TRBV30	.	.	TRBJ1-5	TGTGCCTGGAGCTCAGGGAAATTAGGGAATCAGCCCCAGCATTTT	CAWSSGKLGNQPQHF
TRBV29-1	.	once	TRBJ2-7	TGCAGCGTCCTAGGGAGTGACTCCTACGAGCAGTACTTC	CSVLGSDSYEQYF
TRBV6-5	.	.	TRBJ2-7	TGTGCCAGCAGTTACCCATCTAGATACGAGCAGTACTTC	CASSYPSRYEQYF